Described below is a single T cell receptor (beta chain) sequence and its context. The antigen is unknown. A much larger clone sits a single nucleotide away, making a read error possible. The CDR3 loop spans 15 amino acids. Germline loops: CDR1 MNHNS, CDR2 SASEGT. The V end lost 5 bases, the J end lost 2 bases, and 15 bases lay between the germline ends. Diagnoses rested on clinical symptoms, serum thyroxine and TRAb, thyroid ultrasound and orbital computed tomography. TCR beta CDR3 regions were amplified from RNA transcripts. Carried out on the TCR CDR3, a first-round RT-PCR used the HTBI primer set. One entry per CDR3 protein results from TCRdb running MiXCR on the multiplex PCR reads. The sample includes about 400,000 distinct CDR3 sequences, roughly 15% of them seen just once. The entry originates in a study of T cells in Graves' hyperthyroidism and ophthalmopathy. The study's findings and limits: A model using 13 V-J features told ophthalmopathy apart from stable hyperthyroidism.

This TCR was recovered from a woman aged 55 to 70 with Graves' ophthalmopathy. The rearrangement links TRBV6-1 to TRBJ2-5; no reliable D call. Input material: blood. The CDR3 bases are TGTGCCAGCAGTCCAACAAGGGCTAAACAAGAGACCCAGTACTTC. Translated, it gives CASSPTRAKQETQYF.